This T cell receptor beta chain was obtained from a study of blood T cell repertoires in COVID-19. Study summary: Italy, Spain and the United States were the sources of the convalescent and acute COVID-19 samples. PBMCs, B-cell-depleted T cells, or T cells provided the cDNA or gDNA that made up the material.

CDR1 is MGHRA and CDR2 is YSYEKL in the germline V gene. The V and J ends lost 3 bases and 8 bases, in that order; junction bases with no gene match: 7. This CDR3 region has 14 residues. Profiling relied on immunoSEQ multiplex PCR, and the TCRdb table lists in-frame clones only, not all of them. Seen here are fewer than 250,000 clones, around 82% observed once, and the top ten hold approximately 16%. This clonotype originated in a woman between 45 and 65 years old with acute COVID-19. The sequenced sample consisted of PBMCs or T cells enriched from blood (not recorded which). The chain uses TRBV4-1 and TRBJ1-2; 9 bases are a match to TRBD1. This CDR3 reads CASSHPDRGLGYTF. DNA of the CDR3: TGCGCCAGCAGCCACCCGGACAGGGGTTTGGGCTACACCTTC.